These T cell receptor beta chains were read from a single sample in a study of T-cell reconstitution after alpha-beta-depleted transplantation in children. TCRdb processed the PCR reads anew with MiXCR; each CDR3 protein has one entry. Among about 490,000 distinct CDR3 sequences listed, roughly a tenth were seen once. Sequencing was performed on PBMCs, taken before TCRalphabeta/CD19-depleted stem cell transplant. Source of these receptors: a child aged 2-15 years with inherited bone marrow failure, due to receive a stem cell transplant. The CDR3 runs from the conserved cysteine through the conserved F or W. The D gene is left open where the match is weak. Not all rows give a size; the values are once, few, many and, for expanded clones, a class.

abundance | j_gene | d_gene | v_gene | CDR3aa | CDR3nt
many | TRBJ2-1 | - | TRBV20-1 | CGTTRNYNEQFF | TGCGGAACCACGCGGAATTACAATGAGCAGTTCTTC
many | TRBJ2-1 | - | TRBV11-2 | CASTPGTDNEQFF | TGTGCCAGCACCCCGGGCACAGACAATGAGCAGTTCTTC
many | TRBJ2-5 | - | TRBV28 | CASSFRGSIETQYF | TGTGCCAGCAGTTTTAGGGGATCGATAGAGACCCAGTACTTC
many | TRBJ2-7 | - | TRBV20-1 | CSAQPGYEQYF | TGCAGTGCTCAACCTGGCTACGAGCAGTACTTC
many | TRBJ2-3 | - | TRBV5-1 | CASSLEYTDTQYF | TGCGCCAGCAGCTTAGAATATACAGATACGCAGTATTTT
few | TRBJ2-1 | TRBD2 | TRBV19 | CASKQREAYNEQFF | TGTGCCAGCAAACAGCGGGAGGCCTACAATGAGCAGTTCTTC
many | TRBJ2-3 | - | TRBV25-1 | CASSEYGGPRTDTQYF | TGTGCCAGCAGTGAATATGGGGGACCCCGCACAGATACGCAGTATTTT
many | TRBJ2-1 | TRBD2 | TRBV6-2/TRBV6-3 | CASSLLAGGITNEQFF | TGTGCCAGCAGCTTACTAGCGGGAGGCATAACCAATGAGCAGTTCTTC
- | TRBJ2-7 | TRBD1 | TRBV7-9 | CASSPPAGTGTPAEQYF | TGTGCCAGCAGCCCCCCGGCGGGGACAGGGACCCCCGCCGAGCAGTACTTC
many | TRBJ2-1 | TRBD2 | TRBV11-2 | CASSLIGGVGAYNEQFF | TGTGCCAGCAGCTTAATCGGGGGGGTCGGGGCCTACAATGAGCAGTTCTTC
few | TRBJ1-5 | TRBD1 | TRBV30 | CAWLLRRGQRPRGGPQHF | TGTGCCTGGCTTCTGAGGCGGGGACAGCGACCTCGTGGGGGGCCCCAGCATTTT
few | TRBJ2-7 | TRBD2 | TRBV7-9 | CASTPGSGRQTYEQYF | TGTGCCAGCACACCAGGCAGCGGGAGGCAAACCTACGAGCAGTACTTC
few | TRBJ2-7 | TRBD2 | TRBV4-3 | CASSPLALTSGSSYEQYF | TGCGCCAGCAGCCCCCTCGCCCTAACTAGCGGGAGCTCCTACGAGCAGTACTTC
once | TRBJ2-2 | TRBD2 | TRBV19 | CASSIIPAGGTGELFF | TGTGCCAGTAGTATAATCCCCGCGGGAGGGACCGGGGAGCTGTTTTTT
few | TRBJ2-3 | TRBD2 | TRBV6-5 | CASASGRAYGDTQYF | TGTGCCAGCGCGAGCGGGAGGGCCTATGGAGATACGCAGTATTTT
many | TRBJ2-7 | TRBD2 | TRBV20-1 | CSAALAGETYEQYF | TGCAGTGCTGCCTTAGCGGGAGAAACCTACGAGCAGTACTTC
many | TRBJ1-1 | - | TRBV6-2/TRBV6-3 | CASSYGDTPHRNTEAFF | TGTGCCAGCAGTTACGGGGACACCCCACATCGGAACACTGAAGCTTTCTTT
many | TRBJ1-2 | TRBD1 | TRBV28 | CAITAQGGVGYGYTF | TGTGCCATAACGGCCCAGGGGGGTGTCGGGTATGGCTACACCTTC
many | TRBJ2-1 | TRBD2 | TRBV6-2/TRBV6-3 | CASRRLAGGYNEQFF | TGTGCCAGCAGGAGACTAGCTGGGGGCTACAATGAGCAGTTCTTC
many | TRBJ2-1 | - | TRBV6-5 | CASSYGAIHYNEQFF | TGTGCCAGCAGTTACGGGGCGATCCACTACAATGAGCAGTTCTTC
- | TRBJ1-2 | - | TRBV4-3 | CASSHNGVWGYTF | TGCGCCAGCAGCCACAACGGGGTGTGGGGCTACACCTTC
many | TRBJ2-3 | - | TRBV4-3 | CASSQDRSLGADTQYF | TGCGCCAGCAGCCAAGATCGGTCGCTCGGCGCGGATACGCAGTATTTT
- | TRBJ2-5 | TRBD2 | TRBV29-1 | CSVNPRLAGTETQYF | TGCAGCGTCAACCCTCGACTAGCGGGAACGGAGACCCAGTACTTC
many | TRBJ1-2 | - | TRBV12-3/TRBV12-4 | CASSSVGAMDGYTF | TGTGCCAGCAGTTCGGTTGGGGCTATGGATGGCTACACCTTC
many | TRBJ2-3 | TRBD2 | TRBV29-1 | CSVSRLAVTDTQYF | TGCAGCGTTTCTAGGCTAGCGGTAACAGATACGCAGTATTTT
many | TRBJ1-2 | - | TRBV12-3/TRBV12-4 | CASSFGVDNYGYTF | TGTGCCAGCAGTTTCGGGGTTGACAACTATGGCTACACCTTC
- | TRBJ2-7 | - | TRBV4-3 | CASSHGATSYEQYF | TGCGCCAGCAGCCACGGGGCAACTAGCTACGAGCAGTACTTC
few | TRBJ2-2 | TRBD1 | TRBV20-1 | CSADRLNTGELFF | TGCAGTGCGGACAGGCTGAACACCGGGGAGCTGTTTTTT
many | TRBJ1-1 | - | TRBV12-3/TRBV12-4 | CASSPPSGTEAFF | TGTGCCAGCAGTCCCCCGTCCGGCACTGAAGCTTTCTTT
- | TRBJ2-2 | TRBD2 | TRBV9 | CASSVLAATNTGELFF | TGTGCCAGCAGCGTCCTAGCGGCTACGAACACCGGGGAGCTGTTTTTT
many | TRBJ2-2 | TRBD2 | TRBV3-1 | CASSQDGLAGAGYTGELFF | TGTGCCAGCAGCCAAGACGGGCTAGCGGGAGCGGGGTACACCGGGGAGCTGTTTTTT
- | TRBJ2-5 | - | TRBV6-2/TRBV6-3 | CASSYSMVSLETQYF | TGTGCCAGCAGTTACTCGATGGTTTCGTTGGAGACCCAGTACTTC
many | TRBJ2-1 | - | TRBV5-5 | CASSLELWIMDEQFF | TGTGCCAGCAGCTTGGAACTCTGGATTATGGATGAGCAGTTCTTC